This is a list of T cell receptor beta chains from one sample in a study of monozygotic twins with inflammatory bowel disease. TCRdb reprocessed the 5' RACE reads; each CDR3 protein has one entry and no DNA is given. The data include 90,000 to 110,000 distinct CDR3 sequences; the top ten clones carry around 12%. Source material: blood. Source of these receptors: a human donor with ulcerative colitis or Crohn's disease, or a healthy co-twin of an affected twin (not recorded which). Both conserved end residues are part of each CDR3. The order of the fields is V gene, J gene, CDR3 protein.

V: TRBV13; J: TRBJ2-3; CDR3: CASSPGALSTDTQYF
V: TRBV20-1; J: TRBJ2-3; CDR3: CSATLAGGQGDTQYF
V: TRBV20-1; J: TRBJ2-3; CDR3: CSAASLAGGGDTQYF
V: TRBV27; J: TRBJ1-3; CDR3: CASSPGFTGNTIYF
V: TRBV7-8; J: TRBJ2-1; CDR3: CASSLRDSYKGEQFF
V: TRBV12-3/TRBV12-4; J: TRBJ2-2; CDR3: CASRSGGRSTGELFF
V: TRBV4-3; J: TRBJ2-5; CDR3: CASSQDASPETQYF
V: TRBV11-2; J: TRBJ2-3; CDR3: CASSFRGGGTDTQYF
V: TRBV5-4; J: TRBJ1-1; CDR3: CASSPFGVRNTEAFF
V: TRBV28; J: TRBJ1-5; CDR3: CASSGNRGNNQPQHF
V: TRBV18; J: TRBJ2-7; CDR3: CASSDLAGPYEQYF
V: TRBV12-3/TRBV12-4; J: TRBJ1-5; CDR3: CASSSNNQPQHF
V: TRBV20-1; J: TRBJ1-2; CDR3: CSAIPGQGEPLSGGYTF
V: TRBV7-2; J: TRBJ2-3; CDR3: CASSLGVGADTQYF
V: TRBV7-9; J: TRBJ1-2; CDR3: CASSLAVGGPIRYGYTF
V: TRBV12-3/TRBV12-4; J: TRBJ1-1; CDR3: CASSLWTNTEAFF
V: TRBV7-2; J: TRBJ2-1; CDR3: CASSISRDRGFNEQFF
V: TRBV7-9; J: TRBJ1-5; CDR3: CASSLPGVGPQHF
V: TRBV7-2; J: TRBJ1-4; CDR3: CASSAGQWDEKLFF
V: TRBV3-1; J: TRBJ2-3; CDR3: CASSWGLATNTQYF